This is a list of T cell receptor beta chains from one sample in a study of T cell changes during pregnancy in multiple sclerosis. Using immunoSEQ multiplex PCR, the repertoire was profiled, and TCRdb retains in-frame clones only, with some absent. The table includes approximately 42,000 clones, about 85% detected once. The sequencing here drew on CD4+ T cells from peripheral blood mononuclear cells, taken before pregnancy. These receptors were collected from a female donor with multiple sclerosis, enrolled in a pregnancy study. The CDR3 runs from the conserved cysteine through the conserved F or W. The D gene is left open where the match is weak. Clone size is not always given. Where it is, it says once, few, many or a class for expanded clones.

J	D	size	V	CDR3	DNA
TRBJ2-3	TRBD1	-	TRBV7-2	CASSPIGGGTGRPDTQYF	TGTGCCAGCAGCCCGATAGGGGGGGGGACAGGGAGACCAGATACGCAGTATTTT
TRBJ2-5	-	once	TRBV14	CASSQDRGRLKTQYF	TGTGCCAGCAGCCAAGATCGGGGGAGGCTAAAGACCCAGTACTTC
TRBJ1-1	-	-	TRBV7-2	CASSPGQLLEAFF	TGTGCCAGCAGCCCTGGACAACTCCTTGAAGCTTTCTTT
TRBJ2-7	-	-	TRBV7-9	CASTPTRGGYEQYF	TGTGCCAGCACCCCGACGAGGGGGGGCTACGAGCAGTACTTC
TRBJ1-1	-	-	TRBV2	CASSDPGSITEAFF	TGTGCCAGCAGTGATCCAGGTTCTATCACTGAAGCTTTCTTT
TRBJ1-6	-	-	TRBV30	CAWRPSTWLSKSPLHF	TGTGCCTGGAGACCTAGTACTTGGCTATCCAAATCACCCCTCCACTTT
TRBJ2-7	-	-	TRBV30	CAWSDGNPREQYF	TGTGCCTGGAGTGACGGGAATCCGCGCGAGCAGTACTTC
TRBJ1-2	-	few	TRBV30	CAWSVLRIAGGYTF	TGTGCCTGGAGTGTACTTCGGATCGCGGGGGGCTACACCTTC
TRBJ2-3	-	-	TRBV9	CASSEPLATSTDTQYF	TGTGCCAGCAGCGAGCCCCTAGCAACTAGCACAGATACGCAGTATTTT
TRBJ1-1	-	-	TRBV6-5	CASSYGGYLNTEAFF	TGTGCCAGCAGTTACGGGGGGTATCTGAACACTGAAGCTTTCTTT
TRBJ1-2	-	-	TRBV19	CASSTKQQPYGYTF	TGTGCCAGTAGTACTAAACAGCAACCCTATGGCTACACCTTC
TRBJ2-5	TRBD2	-	TRBV7-8	CASSLLLAERQETQYF	TGTGCCAGCAGCTTATTGCTAGCGGAGAGGCAAGAGACCCAGTACTTC
TRBJ1-2	TRBD1	once	TRBV7-9	CASSLEQGLGYTF	TGTGCCAGCAGCTTAGAACAGGGGCTTGGCTACACCTTC
TRBJ2-1	TRBD2	few	TRBV4-2	CASSQVVSSGGLSSYNEQFF	TGTGCCAGCAGCCAAGTGGTGTCTAGCGGGGGGCTCAGCTCCTACAATGAGCAGTTCTTC
TRBJ1-5	-	-	TRBV7-6	CASSPSDRATGINQPQHF	TGTGCCAGCAGCCCCTCTGATCGCGCGACAGGAATCAATCAGCCCCAGCATTTT
TRBJ2-5	TRBD1	-	TRBV11-1	CASSLEQGVGETQYF	TGTGCCAGCAGCTTAGAACAGGGGGTCGGGGAGACCCAGTACTTC
TRBJ1-6	TRBD1	-	TRBV19	CASSIRQGQSSYNSPLHF	TGTGCCAGTAGTATACGACAGGGCCAAAGCTCCTATAATTCACCCCTCCACTTT
TRBJ1-1	-	few	TRBV6-1	CASSAQENTEAFF	TGTGCCAGCAGTGCGCAGGAGAACACTGAAGCTTTCTTT
TRBJ1-1	TRBD1	-	TRBV10-2	CASSAPRDRGKNTEAFF	TGCGCCAGCAGTGCGCCCCGGGACAGGGGAAAAAACACTGAAGCTTTCTTT
TRBJ2-5	-	few	TRBV18	CASSLFQAQETQYF	TGTGCCAGCTCCTTATTTCAGGCCCAAGAGACCCAGTACTTC
TRBJ2-1	TRBD2	-	TRBV29-1	CSVVAGTLSDNEQFF	TGCAGCGTTGTAGCGGGGACACTATCAGACAATGAGCAGTTCTTC
TRBJ2-2	-	-	TRBV9	CASSAVRTGELFF	TGTGCCAGCAGCGCCGTGAGGACCGGGGAGCTGTTTTTT
TRBJ1-1	TRBD1	-	TRBV6-1	CASLRQGALNTEAFF	TGTGCCAGCCTACGGCAGGGGGCCTTGAACACTGAAGCTTTCTTT
TRBJ2-3	-	few	TRBV29-1	CSARLSSPDTQYF	TGCAGCGCCCGGTTGTCCTCTCCAGATACGCAGTATTTT
TRBJ1-2	-	few	TRBV6-5	CASSLLIGASHYGYTF	TGTGCCAGCAGTTTATTAATAGGGGCCTCCCACTATGGCTACACCTTC
TRBJ1-1	-	-	TRBV5-1	CASSLGGETEAFF	TGCGCCAGCAGCTTGGGGGGAGAGACTGAAGCTTTCTTT
TRBJ1-1	TRBD1	-	TRBV5-8	CASSLETGGWSEAFF	TGTGCCAGCAGCTTGGAGACAGGGGGATGGAGTGAAGCTTTCTTT
TRBJ2-5	TRBD2	once	TRBV14	CASSQGTSGRASAKYQETQYF	TGTGCCAGCAGCCAAGGGACTAGCGGGAGGGCCTCCGCGAAATACCAAGAGACCCAGTACTTC
TRBJ1-2	-	-	TRBV27	CASRNSRPGVPNYGYTF	TGTGCCAGCAGAAATAGTCGTCCAGGGGTCCCTAACTATGGCTACACCTTC
TRBJ2-5	-	-	TRBV5-1	CASNPGGTSYQETQYF	TGCGCCAGCAATCCAGGAGGGACTTCGTACCAAGAGACCCAGTACTTC
TRBJ1-2	-	-	TRBV4-3	CASSPLLAGNYGYTF	TGCGCCAGCAGCCCTCTTTTGGCGGGTAACTATGGCTACACCTTC
TRBJ2-3	TRBD1	-	TRBV7-8	CASSPKRTGGDTQYF	TGTGCCAGCAGCCCGAAGCGGACAGGGGGGGATACGCAGTATTTT
TRBJ2-3	TRBD1	-	TRBV7-2	CASSSRGQGDTQYF	TGTGCCAGCAGCTCCAGGGGGCAGGGGGATACGCAGTATTTT
TRBJ2-3	-	-	TRBV18	CASSPAAGGGVDTQYF	TGTGCCAGCTCACCAGCGGCTGGGGGGGGCGTAGATACGCAGTATTTT
TRBJ2-7	TRBD1	-	TRBV9	CASNGVIRGQGCHEQYF	TGTGCCAGCAATGGGGTTATAAGGGGACAGGGGTGCCACGAGCAGTACTTC
TRBJ1-1	TRBD1	-	TRBV5-6	CASSLASRGMLTEAFF	TGTGCCAGCAGCTTGGCCAGCAGGGGGATGTTAACTGAAGCTTTCTTT
TRBJ1-1	TRBD1	-	TRBV6-5	CASFLLGQGNTEAFF	TGTGCCAGCTTCTTACTCGGACAGGGTAACACTGAAGCTTTCTTT
TRBJ2-7	-	once	TRBV30	CAAEGGKRAYEQYF	TGTGCTGCCGAAGGCGGGAAGAGGGCCTACGAGCAGTACTTC
TRBJ1-2	-	-	TRBV27	CASSFASLQANYGYTF	TGTGCCAGCAGTTTCGCGAGCTTGCAAGCTAACTATGGCTACACCTTC
TRBJ2-2	TRBD1	once	TRBV7-8	CASSLTGGKNTGELFF	TGTGCCAGCAGCCTAACAGGGGGCAAAAACACCGGGGAGCTGTTTTTT
TRBJ1-1	-	-	TRBV29-1	CSSRTENTEAFF	TGCAGCTCTCGGACAGAGAACACTGAAGCTTTCTTT
TRBJ2-7	-	-	TRBV5-8	CASSLHPDSLYEQYF	TGTGCCAGCAGCTTGCACCCCGACAGTCTCTACGAGCAGTACTTC
TRBJ2-5	-	-	TRBV19	CASSRGDSDVGETQYF	TGTGCCAGTAGTAGGGGGGATTCGGACGTCGGGGAGACCCAGTACTTC
TRBJ2-2	TRBD1	few	TRBV19	CASMEHGGTGVRGELFF	TGTGCCAGTATGGAGCATGGGGGGACAGGGGTGCGGGGGGAGCTGTTTTTT
TRBJ2-5	-	-	TRBV6-1	CASSARRGETQYF	TGTGCCAGCAGTGCCCGGAGGGGAGAGACCCAGTACTTC
TRBJ2-1	-	-	TRBV4-1	CASSQEGVRFF	TGCGCCAGCAGCCAAGAAGGGGTGCGGTTCTTC
TRBJ2-1	TRBD2	few	TRBV5-8	CASSVGFGGSIYNEQFF	TGTGCCAGCAGCGTCGGGTTCGGGGGGTCCATCTACAATGAGCAGTTCTTC
TRBJ2-7	TRBD2	-	TRBV5-4	CASSAGTSGTYEQYF	TGTGCCAGCAGCGCCGGGACTAGCGGGACGTACGAGCAGTACTTC
TRBJ1-2	-	-	TRBV6-5	CASSYAGHGYTF	TGTGCCAGCAGCTACGCAGGGCATGGCTACACCTTC
TRBJ2-5	TRBD2	-	TRBV2	CASSEQRGETQYF	TGTGCCAGCAGTGAACAGCGGGGGGAGACCCAGTACTTC
TRBJ1-5	-	-	TRBV5-6	CASSLFSTGLTNQPQHF	TGTGCCAGCAGCTTGTTCTCTACAGGGTTGACTAATCAGCCCCAGCATTTT
TRBJ2-3	TRBD1	-	TRBV19	CASSMGQGGYSADTQYF	TGTGCCAGTAGTATGGGACAGGGTGGATACAGTGCAGATACGCAGTATTTT